Included here is one T cell receptor beta chain sequence, with context. This table comes from immunoSEQ multiplex PCR, and its TCRdb copy is limited to in-frame clones, with some not included. Of more than 350,000 clones listed, 85% to 90% were seen once; the top ten hold about 1%. This sample is part of a study of blood T cell repertoires in COVID-19. Study as a whole: Collection of acute and convalescent COVID-19 samples took place in the United States, Italy and Spain.

Everyone who took part was roughly 18 to 95 years old, and they came from 20 to 25 US areas. Cohorts were determined from participant-reported clinical history. Sequenced: PBMCs or T cells enriched from blood (not recorded which). The source of this sequence is a man between 18 and 35 years old who had recovered from COVID-19.

The CDR3 DNA follows: TGTGCCAGCACGACACTTGGCGGGCGGGATCAGCCCCAGCATTTT. Encoded protein: CASTTLGGRDQPQHF. The chain carries TRBV6-6 and TRBJ1-5; D ambiguous. The V end lost 7 bases, the J end lost 5 bases, and 18 bases lay between the germline ends. This CDR3 region has 15 residues. Germline CDR1 reads MNHNY; CDR2 reads SVGAGI (reference sequence).